Listed below are T cell receptor beta chains from one sample, sequenced in a study of CD8+CD57+ T cells in acquired aplastic anemia. TCRdb reprocessed the reads with MiXCR, giving one entry per CDR3 protein. The sample lists 400,000 to 600,000 distinct CDR3 sequences, around 33% occurring once. Sequenced sample: sorted CD4+, CD8+, or CD8+CD57+ T cells (not recorded which) from PBMCs. The receptors derive from a human donor with aplastic anemia. CDR3s include the opening cysteine and the closing phenylalanine or tryptophan. Each record gives: V gene, J gene, clone size, D gene, CDR3 protein, CDR3 DNA. The D gene is left open where the match is weak. Clone size, where shown, is once, few, many, or a class for clones that have expanded.

TRBV3-1	TRBJ1-5	.	TRBD1	CASSPGTVGNQPQHF	TGTGCCAGCAGCCCAGGGACAGTGGGCAATCAGCCCCAGCATTTT
TRBV3-1	TRBJ1-1	.	.	CASSQGNAEAFF	TGTGCCAGCAGCCAGGGAAACGCAGAAGCTTTCTTT
TRBV7-3	TRBJ2-2	.	TRBD1	CASSSHGQGNTGELFF	TGTGCCAGCAGCTCGCACGGACAGGGAAACACCGGGGAGCTGTTTTTT
TRBV7-3	TRBJ2-2	.	TRBD2	CASSLLAALNTGELFF	TGTGCCAGCAGCTTACTAGCGGCTCTCAACACCGGGGAGCTGTTTTTT
TRBV19	TRBJ2-7	many	TRBD1	CASTRTGSYEQYF	TGTGCCAGTACCAGGACAGGGAGCTACGAGCAGTACTTC
TRBV9	TRBJ1-3	.	.	CASSTTDRNSGNTIYF	TGTGCCAGCAGCACAACGGACAGAAACTCTGGAAACACCATATATTTT
TRBV5-8	TRBJ1-2	.	.	CASSFEFAANYGYTF	TGTGCCAGCAGCTTCGAGTTTGCGGCTAACTATGGCTACACCTTC
TRBV11-3	TRBJ1-5	few	.	CASSLAWGVNQPQHF	TGTGCCAGCAGCTTGGCTTGGGGAGTGAATCAGCCCCAGCATTTT
TRBV3-1	TRBJ2-7	.	.	CASSPTGTESYEQYF	TGTGCCAGCAGCCCAACCGGGACGGAATCCTACGAGCAGTACTTC
TRBV19	TRBJ1-2	.	.	CASSIRQDGYTF	TGTGCCAGTAGTATTCGGCAGGATGGCTACACCTTC
TRBV7-2	TRBJ2-1	.	.	CASSSYGSAYNEQFF	TGTGCCAGCAGCTCTTACGGGAGTGCCTACAATGAGCAGTTCTTC
TRBV7-8	TRBJ2-7	few	.	CASSGPWLGRQGEQYF	TGTGCCAGCAGCGGACCTTGGTTGGGCCGCCAAGGCGAGCAGTACTTC
TRBV9	TRBJ2-3	.	TRBD2	CASPPGLEPTGTQYF	TGTGCCAGCCCACCTGGACTAGAACCCACAGGTACGCAGTATTTT
TRBV20-1	TRBJ2-1	.	TRBD2	CSAPGLAGGQFF	TGCAGTGCCCCGGGACTAGCGGGGGGACAGTTCTTC
TRBV19	TRBJ1-1	many	.	CASSVRQATEAFF	TGTGCCAGTAGTGTCCGCCAGGCTACTGAAGCTTTCTTT
TRBV19	TRBJ1-2	many	.	CASSVPGRIYGYTF	TGTGCCAGTAGTGTCCCCGGACGGATTTATGGCTACACCTTC
TRBV5-1	TRBJ2-3	.	.	CASSTSRREDTQYF	TGCGCCAGCAGTACTAGCAGGAGGGAAGATACGCAGTATTTT
TRBV19	TRBJ1-2	.	.	CASSIVGGQHYGYTF	TGTGCCAGTAGCATCGTGGGGGGCCAACACTATGGCTACACCTTC
TRBV4-2	TRBJ1-6	.	.	CASSRTGNSPLHF	TGTGCCAGCAGCCGGACGGGTAATTCACCCCTCCACTTT
TRBV5-8	TRBJ2-7	many	TRBD2	CASSSTPPGLASEQYF	TGTGCCAGCAGCTCCACCCCTCCTGGACTAGCGTCCGAGCAGTACTTC
TRBV20-1	TRBJ1-5	.	.	CSARDAGRLSNQPQHF	TGCAGTGCTAGAGATGCAGGTAGGCTAAGCAATCAGCCCCAGCATTTT
TRBV10-3	TRBJ1-5	many	.	CAISGSYDNQPQHF	TGTGCCATCAGCGGTTCTTACGACAATCAGCCCCAGCATTTT
TRBV20-1	TRBJ1-1	many	.	CSARQVSPNTEAFF	TGCAGTGCTAGACAGGTCTCCCCGAACACTGAAGCTTTCTTT
TRBV24-1	TRBJ1-2	.	.	CATRAKAAGVTQGYTF	TGTGCCACCAGAGCTAAGGCGGCAGGGGTTACGCAGGGCTACACCTTC
TRBV24-1	TRBJ2-1	many	TRBD2	CATSAGLAANEQFF	TGTGCCACCAGTGCCGGACTAGCGGCCAATGAGCAGTTCTTC
TRBV25-1	TRBJ1-1	once	.	CASSLLGGGPNTEAFF	TGTGCCAGCAGTTTATTGGGGGGTGGTCCGAACACTGAAGCTTTCTTT
TRBV7-9	TRBJ1-1	.	.	CASSLPGGTEAFF	TGTGCCAGCAGCTTACCGGGGGGGACTGAAGCTTTCTTT
TRBV7-2	TRBJ2-7	many	TRBD2	CASSSPGGTSGTYYEQYF	TGTGCCAGCAGCTCCCCTGGTGGGACTAGCGGGACATACTACGAGCAGTACTTC
TRBV6-4	TRBJ1-1	.	.	CASRVTPGDTEAFF	TGTGCCAGCAGAGTTACTCCAGGGGACACTGAAGCTTTCTTT
TRBV6-1	TRBJ2-7	few	.	CASSRTIPSGSSYEQYF	TGTGCCAGCAGCCGGACTATCCCGAGCGGAAGCTCCTACGAGCAGTACTTC
TRBV19	TRBJ2-4	.	TRBD1	CASSTRTGNIQYF	TGTGCCAGTAGTACCCGGACAGGAAACATTCAGTACTTC
TRBV29-1	TRBJ2-3	once	TRBD2	CSVLGGRSTDTQYF	TGCAGCGTTCTGGGCGGGAGAAGCACAGATACGCAGTATTTT
TRBV5-1	TRBJ2-1	few	.	CASSLGTAHNEQFF	TGCGCCAGCAGCTTGGGAACGGCCCACAATGAGCAGTTCTTC
TRBV29-1	TRBJ2-7	.	TRBD2	CSAKLAGGLTYEQYF	TGCAGCGCCAAACTAGCGGGGGGACTAACCTACGAGCAGTACTTC
TRBV25-1	TRBJ1-1	many	.	CASSGDTRNTEAFF	TGTGCCAGCAGTGGGGACACCCGGAACACTGAAGCTTTCTTT
TRBV5-1	TRBJ2-7	.	TRBD2	CASSSPTSVEQYF	TGCGCCAGCAGCTCCCCGACTAGCGTCGAGCAGTACTTC
TRBV3-1	TRBJ2-4	.	.	CASSQDLGGAKNIQYF	TGTGCCAGCAGCCAAGATCTGGGCGGAGCCAAAAACATTCAGTACTTC
TRBV9	TRBJ2-2	once	TRBD2	CASSVGLGLAGGNTGELFF	TGTGCCAGCAGCGTAGGTCTGGGACTAGCGGGAGGGAACACCGGGGAGCTGTTTTTT